A selection of T cell receptor beta chains follows, all from one sample in a study of T cells in localized non-small cell lung cancer. Here immunoSEQ multiplex PCR was the method, and the copy in TCRdb shows in-frame clones only, minus some. The table includes around 25,000 clones, 80% to 95% detected once. This material consisted of peripheral blood, taken before any cancer treatment. These receptors were taken from a woman aged 35 to 70 with stage I lung adenocarcinoma. Both conserved end residues are part of each CDR3. The order of the fields is J gene, V gene, clone size, D gene, CDR3 protein, CDR3 DNA. A D gene is named only where the DNA matches it firmly. A clone size is listed for some rows: how often the clone was seen (once, few, many), or a class if it is expanded.

j_call: TRBJ2-5
v_call: TRBV7-2
clone_size: NA
d_call: NA
cdr3_aa: CASSSTSKETQYF
cdr3_nt: TGTGCCAGCAGCTCCACAAGCAAAGAGACCCAGTACTTC

j_call: TRBJ1-2
v_call: TRBV28
clone_size: once
d_call: TRBD1
cdr3_aa: CASSYPTDRAYTF
cdr3_nt: TGTGCCAGCAGTTACCCCACGGACAGGGCCTACACCTTC

j_call: TRBJ1-2
v_call: TRBV20-1
clone_size: NA
d_call: NA
cdr3_aa: CSARSAYGYTF
cdr3_nt: TGCAGTGCTAGGTCCGCCTATGGCTACACCTTC

j_call: TRBJ1-2
v_call: TRBV28
clone_size: few
d_call: NA
cdr3_aa: CASSLNQDTKGF
cdr3_nt: TGTGCCAGCAGTTTGAACCAGGACACCAAGGGTTTC

j_call: TRBJ1-3
v_call: TRBV28
clone_size: NA
d_call: NA
cdr3_aa: CASRRRGSSGNTIYF
cdr3_nt: TGTGCCAGCAGACGTAGGGGCAGTTCTGGAAACACCATATATTTT

j_call: TRBJ1-2
v_call: TRBV9
clone_size: NA
d_call: TRBD1
cdr3_aa: CASSVRDRSNYGYTF
cdr3_nt: TGTGCCAGCAGCGTACGGGACAGGTCTAACTATGGCTACACCTTC

j_call: TRBJ1-1
v_call: TRBV27
clone_size: NA
d_call: NA
cdr3_aa: CASKGEYTEAFF
cdr3_nt: TGTGCCAGCAAGGGAGAATACACTGAAGCTTTCTTT

j_call: TRBJ2-2
v_call: TRBV25-1
clone_size: NA
d_call: NA
cdr3_aa: CASMASGTGELFF
cdr3_nt: TGTGCCAGCATGGCCTCTGGGACCGGGGAGCTGTTTTTT

j_call: TRBJ1-2
v_call: TRBV5-1
clone_size: NA
d_call: NA
cdr3_aa: CASGRNGDGYTF
cdr3_nt: TGCGCCAGCGGCAGAAATGGGGATGGCTACACCTTC

j_call: TRBJ2-7
v_call: TRBV6-5
clone_size: NA
d_call: TRBD2
cdr3_aa: CASSYSRGRRYEQYF
cdr3_nt: TGTGCCAGCAGTTACTCTCGCGGGAGACGCTACGAGCAGTACTTC

j_call: TRBJ1-4
v_call: TRBV4-1
clone_size: NA
d_call: NA
cdr3_aa: CASSQGNIFATNEKLFF
cdr3_nt: TGCGCCAGCAGCCAAGGAAACATTTTTGCAACTAATGAAAAACTGTTTTTT

j_call: TRBJ2-3
v_call: TRBV27
clone_size: NA
d_call: NA
cdr3_aa: CASSPGWRTDTQYF
cdr3_nt: TGTGCCAGCAGCCCCGGCTGGCGCACAGATACGCAGTATTTT

j_call: TRBJ2-2
v_call: TRBV28
clone_size: NA
d_call: TRBD2
cdr3_aa: CASSPGGGTGELFF
cdr3_nt: TGTGCCAGCAGTCCGGGGGGAGGAACCGGGGAGCTGTTTTTT

j_call: TRBJ1-1
v_call: TRBV30
clone_size: NA
d_call: NA
cdr3_aa: CAWSVRPYRGTEAFF
cdr3_nt: TGTGCCTGGAGTGTACGTCCCTATCGAGGCACTGAAGCTTTCTTT

j_call: TRBJ2-3
v_call: TRBV18
clone_size: NA
d_call: NA
cdr3_aa: CASSPHDSQGRDTQYF
cdr3_nt: TGTGCCAGCTCACCACACGATTCACAGGGCAGAGATACGCAGTATTTT

j_call: TRBJ1-1
v_call: TRBV9
clone_size: NA
d_call: NA
cdr3_aa: CASSVGRLNTEAFF
cdr3_nt: TGTGCCAGCAGCGTAGGACGTTTGAACACTGAAGCTTTCTTT

j_call: TRBJ2-7
v_call: TRBV5-1
clone_size: NA
d_call: NA
cdr3_aa: CASSLERAYEQYF
cdr3_nt: TGCGCCAGCAGCTTGGAGAGGGCCTACGAGCAGTACTTC

j_call: TRBJ1-1
v_call: TRBV7-2
clone_size: NA
d_call: NA
cdr3_aa: CASSPLVEAFF
cdr3_nt: TGTGCCAGCAGCCCCCTGGTTGAAGCTTTCTTT

j_call: TRBJ2-1
v_call: TRBV7-9
clone_size: few
d_call: NA
cdr3_aa: CASSSLRTEQFF
cdr3_nt: TGTGCCAGCAGCTCCCTCCGGACCGAGCAGTTCTTC

j_call: TRBJ2-7
v_call: TRBV10-3
clone_size: NA
d_call: TRBD2
cdr3_aa: CATLSGGVDEQYF
cdr3_nt: TGTGCCACCCTAAGCGGGGGAGTCGACGAGCAGTACTTC

j_call: TRBJ1-2
v_call: TRBV19
clone_size: NA
d_call: TRBD1
cdr3_aa: CASSIPGTASNYGYTF
cdr3_nt: TGTGCCAGTAGTATACCCGGGACAGCTTCTAACTATGGCTACACCTTC

j_call: TRBJ1-5
v_call: TRBV28
clone_size: once
d_call: NA
cdr3_aa: CASSLVDGFLNQPQHF
cdr3_nt: TGTGCCAGCAGCTTAGTAGACGGATTCCTTAATCAGCCCCAGCATTTT

j_call: TRBJ2-4
v_call: TRBV19
clone_size: NA
d_call: NA
cdr3_aa: CASSFRLPQNIQYF
cdr3_nt: TGTGCCAGTAGTTTCAGACTCCCTCAAAACATTCAGTACTTC

j_call: TRBJ1-1
v_call: TRBV6-5
clone_size: NA
d_call: NA
cdr3_aa: CASSDQGWGVAFF
cdr3_nt: TGTGCCAGCAGTGACCAGGGGTGGGGGGTGGCTTTCTTT

j_call: TRBJ2-2
v_call: TRBV9
clone_size: once
d_call: NA
cdr3_aa: CASSVDMGGWTGELFF
cdr3_nt: TGTGCCAGCAGCGTAGACATGGGGGGATGGACCGGGGAGCTGTTTTTT

j_call: TRBJ2-7
v_call: TRBV2
clone_size: NA
d_call: NA
cdr3_aa: CASSGLQDEQYF
cdr3_nt: TGTGCCAGCAGTGGTCTTCAGGACGAGCAGTACTTC

j_call: TRBJ1-1
v_call: TRBV6-6
clone_size: NA
d_call: NA
cdr3_aa: CASTLGGNTEAFF
cdr3_nt: TGTGCCAGCACTCTGGGGGGGAACACTGAAGCTTTCTTT

j_call: TRBJ1-1
v_call: TRBV19
clone_size: once
d_call: TRBD1
cdr3_aa: CASRFRGDTEAFF
cdr3_nt: TGTGCCAGTAGGTTCAGGGGGGACACTGAAGCTTTCTTT

j_call: TRBJ1-2
v_call: TRBV7-9
clone_size: NA
d_call: NA
cdr3_aa: CASSRQSHQLGALYGYTF
cdr3_nt: TGTGCCAGCAGCCGACAGTCCCATCAACTTGGAGCCTTATATGGCTACACCTTC

j_call: TRBJ1-4
v_call: TRBV19
clone_size: NA
d_call: TRBD1
cdr3_aa: CASSIRGGGGTEKLFF
cdr3_nt: TGTGCCAGTAGTATAAGAGGAGGGGGCGGAACGGAAAAACTGTTTTTT

j_call: TRBJ1-2
v_call: TRBV28
clone_size: NA
d_call: NA
cdr3_aa: CASHLVNYGYTF
cdr3_nt: TGTGCCAGCCACCTAGTTAACTATGGCTACACCTTC

j_call: TRBJ2-2
v_call: TRBV9
clone_size: NA
d_call: NA
cdr3_aa: CASSTSSNTGELFF
cdr3_nt: TGTGCCAGCAGCACTAGCTCGAACACCGGGGAGCTGTTTTTT

j_call: TRBJ1-1
v_call: TRBV7-2
clone_size: NA
d_call: NA
cdr3_aa: CASSLSRNTEAFF
cdr3_nt: TGTGCCAGCAGCTTATCTAGGAACACTGAAGCTTTCTTT

j_call: TRBJ1-4
v_call: TRBV5-1
clone_size: NA
d_call: TRBD1
cdr3_aa: CASGQGINEKLFF
cdr3_nt: TGCGCCAGTGGACAGGGGATTAATGAAAAACTGTTTTTT

j_call: TRBJ2-7
v_call: TRBV7-2
clone_size: NA
d_call: NA
cdr3_aa: CASSSVEGRPYEQYF
cdr3_nt: TGTGCCAGCAGCTCCGTGGAGGGAAGGCCCTACGAGCAGTACTTC

j_call: TRBJ1-1
v_call: TRBV5-6
clone_size: NA
d_call: NA
cdr3_aa: CASSLAVTMNTEAFF
cdr3_nt: TGTGCCAGCAGCTTGGCGGTCACGATGAACACTGAAGCTTTCTTT

j_call: TRBJ1-1
v_call: TRBV10-3
clone_size: NA
d_call: NA
cdr3_aa: CAISESEGGALEAFF
cdr3_nt: TGTGCCATCAGTGAAAGTGAAGGGGGGGCACTTGAAGCTTTCTTT

j_call: TRBJ2-5
v_call: TRBV7-2
clone_size: NA
d_call: NA
cdr3_aa: CASSQGSPGGAETQYF
cdr3_nt: TGTGCCAGCAGCCAGGGGTCTCCCGGAGGGGCGGAGACCCAGTACTTC

j_call: TRBJ2-2
v_call: TRBV25-1
clone_size: NA
d_call: NA
cdr3_aa: CASSEPLAANTGELFF
cdr3_nt: TGTGCCAGCAGTGAACCCTTGGCCGCGAACACCGGGGAGCTGTTTTTT

j_call: TRBJ2-7
v_call: TRBV28
clone_size: NA
d_call: NA
cdr3_aa: CASSLIAGTYEQYF
cdr3_nt: TGTGCCAGCAGTTTGATCGCCGGGACCTACGAGCAGTACTTC

j_call: TRBJ2-7
v_call: TRBV7-9
clone_size: NA
d_call: TRBD1
cdr3_aa: CASSLALIRTGDYEQYF
cdr3_nt: TGTGCCAGCAGCTTAGCTCTCATCAGGACAGGGGACTACGAGCAGTACTTC